The 23 T cell receptor beta chains below all came from one sample that was sequenced in a study of identifying expanded T cells in peripheral blood. Method: immunoSEQ multiplex PCR; TCRdb's copy keeps in-frame clones and lacks some. This table has about 80,000 clones, approximately 90% appearing once. The specimen sequenced was blood. The receptors were sampled from a person aged 18-69 years in good health.

The chain combines TRBV7-2 with TRBJ1-1; D gene unclear. In germline, CDR1 is SGHTA, CDR2 FQGNSA. This CDR3 has 13 residues. With 7 bases removed from V and 0 bases from J, the gap between germline ends came to 9 bases. The CDR3: CASTTYLNTEAFF. CDR3 sequence (DNA): TGTGCCAGCACTACATACCTGAACACTGAAGCTTTCTTT. The full variable domain, its missing parts supplied by reference TRBV7-2 and TRBJ1-1, is GAGVSQSPSNKVTEKGKDVELRCDPISGHTALYWYRQSLGQGLEFLIYFQGNSAPDKSGLPSDRFSAERTGGSVSTLTIQRTQQEDSAVYLCASTTYLNTEAFFGQGTRLTVV.

The gene calls are TRBV20-1 and TRBJ2-1, with D unresolved. The V gene's germline CDR1 is DFQATT and CDR2 SNEGSKA (reference sequence). Between the trimmed V and J ends, which lost 4 bases and 4 bases, there was a span of 5 bases. The CDR3 consists of 11 residues. The CDR3 DNA follows: TGCAGTGCTAACCGATACAATGAGCAGTTCTTC. This sequence encodes CSANRYNEQFF.

This clone appeared a single time. CDR3 protein: CASSLGLAGRTPTDTQYF. CDR3 coding DNA: TGTGCCAGCTCACTGGGACTAGCGGGGAGAACCCCTACAGATACGCAGTATTTT. The chain joins TRBV18 to TRBJ2-3, with TRBD2 matching 13 bases. The V and J ends lost 4 bases and 3 bases, in that order; junction bases with no gene match: 10. Looked up from germline, CDR1 is KGHSH and CDR2 is LQKENI. The CDR3 is 18 amino acids. Looking up the rest from reference TRBV18 and TRBJ2-3 gives the full variable domain: NAGVMQNPRHLVRRRGQEARLRCSPMKGHSHVYWYRQLPEEGLKFMVYLQKENIIDESGMPKERFSAEFPKEGPSILRIQQVVRGDSAAYFCASSLGLAGRTPTDTQYFGPGTRLTVL.

This rearrangement joins TRBV29-1 to TRBJ2-2, with D unresolved. Trimming left V 5 bases short and J 1 base short, with 11 bases between. The CDR3 contains 14 residues. Germline assignment: CDR1 SQVTM and CDR2 ANQGSEA. CDR3 region: CSVMTILNTGELFF. As DNA, the CDR3 is TGCAGCGTTATGACGATTCTGAACACCGGGGAGCTGTTTTTT.

This chain uses TRBV4-2 with TRBJ2-1; no reliable D call. Germline-derived CDR1 and CDR2 are LGHNA and YNFKEQ. The CDR3 is 11 amino acids. The V gene lost 0 bases and the J gene lost 10 bases, with 4 bases spanning the gap. CDR3: CASSQELEQFF. CDR3 coding DNA: TGTGCCAGCAGCCAAGAACTAGAGCAGTTCTTC.

CDR3: CASRLRGRSLDTQYF. In DNA, the CDR3 is TGTGCCAGCAGACTCAGGGGCCGCTCGTTAGATACGCAGTATTTT. The chain links TRBV27 to TRBJ2-3, with a tentative D call TRBD1 (6 bases). CDR1 is MNHEY, CDR2 SMNVEV, per germline (reference sequence). The V end was cut by 6 bases, the J end by 5 bases, with 18 bases between. CDR3 length equals 15 residues.

J is TRBJ2-2 and V is TRBV6-4; a weak D match, TRBD1 (6 bases). CDR1 is MRHNA and CDR2 is SNTAGT in the germline V gene. V gave up 6 bases and J gave up 5 bases, with 16 bases separating them. The CDR3 covers 15 residues. CDR3 DNA: TGTGCCAGCAGCGCGGCTGAGGGGGAGACCGGGGAGCTGTTTTTT. It codes for CASSAAEGETGELFF.

CDR3 nucleotide sequence: TGTGCCACCAGCAGAGGGACCAGGGCCTACTATAATTCACCCCTCCACTTT. Translated, it gives CATSRGTRAYYNSPLHF. This rearrangement joins TRBV15 to TRBJ1-6; D perhaps matches TRBD1 (5 bases). Per the germline V gene, CDR1 is LNHNV and CDR2 is YYDKDF (reference sequence). Trimming removed 1 base at V and 3 bases at J, with 13 bases between. There are 17 residues in the CDR3.

The chain joins TRBV5-6 to TRBJ2-6; no reliable D call. Germline V lookup: CDR1 SGHDT, CDR2 YYEEEE. V was cut by 4 bases and J by 0 bases, with 17 bases left in between. This CDR3 spans 18 amino acids. In nucleotides, the CDR3 is TGTGCCAGCAGCCCGGACCGAGACATAAGCTCTGGGGCCAACGTCCTGACTTTC. It yields the protein CASSPDRDISSGANVLTF.

The chain carries TRBV7-2 and TRBJ1-2; 8 bases fit TRBD1. CDR3 length: 13 residues. V dropped 5 bases and J dropped 8; count of bases not matched to a gene: 7. Germline CDR1 reads SGHTA; CDR2 reads FQGNSA. The CDR3 is CASSAGQGLGYTF. CDR3 sequence (DNA): TGTGCCAGCAGCGCTGGACAGGGTTTAGGCTACACCTTC.

This clone has only a few counts. The chain links TRBV18 to TRBJ2-2, with 8 nucleotides matching TRBD1. V gave up 5 bases and J gave up 3 bases; unmatched junction bases: 5. CDR1 KGHSH and CDR2 LQKENI come from the germline V gene. CDR3 size: 15 residues. Written as DNA, the CDR3 is TGTGCCAGCTCAATACAGGGGGACTACACCGGGGAGCTGTTTTTT. It codes for CASSIQGDYTGELFF.

This rearrangement joins TRBV11-3 to TRBJ2-1; D gene uncertain. This CDR3 comprises 15 residues. The V and J ends lost 0 bases and 9 bases respectively, with 15 bases between them. The germline V gene has CDR1 SGHNT and CDR2 YENEEA. This chain's CDR3 is CASSLDRPGVSEQFF. The CDR3 nucleotides read TGTGCCAGCAGCTTAGATAGGCCGGGTGTTAGTGAGCAGTTCTTC.

The V call is TRBV7-2, the J call TRBJ1-1; the D is unclear. Germline CDR1 and CDR2: SGHTA and FQGNSA. The ends were cut back, 1 base at V and 1 base at J, with 13 bases in the middle. This CDR3 is 16 amino acids long. This CDR3 reads CASSLDLGSTNTEAFF. Here the CDR3 DNA reads TGTGCCAGCAGCTTAGACTTGGGTTCCACGAACACTGAAGCTTTCTTT.

Regarding this clone: Additional DNA sequences in this sample encode the identical CDR3. The rearrangement uses TRBV30 and TRBJ2-5, with D possibly called TRBD1 or TRBD2 (6 bases each). Germline assignment: CDR1 GTSNPN and CDR2 SVGIG (reference sequence). The CDR3 has 11 residues. V lost 4 bases and J 5 bases, leaving 8 bases between the germline ends. CDR3 protein: CAWTGGETQYF. The CDR3 DNA reads as TGTGCCTGGACCGGGGGCGAGACCCAGTACTTC.

The chain carries TRBV7-2 and TRBJ2-3, with D unresolved. The length of the CDR3 is 14 residues. The germline V gene has CDR1 SGHTA and CDR2 FQGNSA. Trimming pared 0 bases from V and 8 bases from J, leaving 12 bases between. CDR3 protein: CASSLAQSRGTQYF. The CDR3 DNA is TGTGCCAGCAGCTTAGCACAGAGCCGCGGTACGCAGTATTTT.

The gene calls are TRBV5-4 and TRBJ2-7; D remains ambiguous. From germline, CDR1 is SGHNT and CDR2 YYREEE (reference sequence). There are 14 residues in the CDR3. V shed 3 bases and J shed 6 bases, with 16 bases lying between them. CDR3 DNA: TGTGCCAGCAGCTCCAGCTTTATCAGGTCCGAGCAGTACTTC. Protein: CASSSSFIRSEQYF.

The chain uses TRBV29-1 and TRBJ1-2; D is unresolved. Germline V gene lookup returns CDR1 SQVTM and CDR2 ANQGSEA. Trimming cost V 4 bases and J 4 bases, with 13 bases left between them. The CDR3 totals 13 residues. The CDR3 protein is CSVGRGGVYGYTF. Here the CDR3 DNA reads TGCAGCGTTGGACGTGGCGGGGTCTATGGCTACACCTTC.

The rearrangement uses TRBV19 and TRBJ1-2; D unclear. Germline CDR1 reads LNHDA; CDR2 reads SQIVND (reference sequence). The CDR3 covers 15 residues. V gave up 2 bases and J gave up 0 bases, with 10 bases separating them. The CDR3 region is CASSIFWAANYGYTF. CDR3 bases: TGTGCCAGTAGTATATTTTGGGCAGCTAACTATGGCTACACCTTC. Filled out from reference TRBV19 and TRBJ1-2, the complete variable domain reads DGGITQSPKYLFRKEGQNVTLSCEQNLNHDAMYWYRQDPGQGLRLIYYSQIVNDFQKGDIAEGYSVSREKKESFPLTVTSAQKNPTAFYLCASSIFWAANYGYTFGSGTRLTVV.

This chain uses TRBV19 with TRBJ1-2, with D unresolved. The V end was cut by 3 bases, the J end by 8 bases, with 19 bases between. CDR3 size: 15 residues. The germline V gene encodes CDR1 LNHDA and CDR2 SQIVND (reference sequence). The CDR3 DNA follows: TGTGCCAGTAGTATTAATTTCGAGGACTCTGAAGGCTACACCTTC. Translation gives CASSINFEDSEGYTF.

V gene TRBV28 combines with J gene TRBJ1-2; D ambiguous. This CDR3 comprises 13 residues. V gave up 5 bases and J gave up 4 bases, with 11 bases separating them. Germline loops: CDR1 MDHEN, CDR2 SYDVKM. CDR3 coding DNA: TGTGCCAGCAGTCTAGACACCCCCTATGGCTACACCTTC. Its translation: CASSLDTPYGYTF.

The chain links TRBV13 to TRBJ1-1, with 7 bases aligning to TRBD1. Trimming cost V 3 bases and J 0 bases; bases outside gene matches: 4. The germline gives CDR1 PRHDT, CDR2 FYEKMQ (reference sequence). CDR3 length: 15 residues. CDR3: CASSLWTGLNTEAFF. The CDR3 bases are TGTGCCAGCAGCTTGTGGACAGGCCTGAACACTGAAGCTTTCTTT.

This clone was counted a few times. The chain links TRBV19 to TRBJ1-2; TRBD1 might be the D (6 bases). The V end was cut by 3 bases, the J end by 0 bases, with 17 bases between. Germline V CDR1 and CDR2: LNHDA, SQIVND (reference sequence). This CDR3 region has 17 residues. The CDR3 here is CASSIARGYRANYGYTF. The CDR3 coding sequence is TGTGCCAGTAGTATTGCCAGGGGTTACCGAGCTAACTATGGCTACACCTTC. The full variable domain, its missing parts supplied by reference TRBV19 and TRBJ1-2, is DGGITQSPKYLFRKEGQNVTLSCEQNLNHDAMYWYRQDPGQGLRLIYYSQIVNDFQKGDIAEGYSVSREKKESFPLTVTSAQKNPTAFYLCASSIARGYRANYGYTFGSGTRLTVV.

This clone was counted a single time. CDR3 sequence reads: CASSQGGKGYEQYF. CDR3 DNA: TGCGCCAGCAGCCAAGGCGGGAAAGGCTACGAGCAGTACTTC. The chain couples TRBV4-3 to TRBJ2-7, with a weak D call TRBD2 (6 bases). This CDR3 spans 14 amino acids. Germline V gives CDR1 LGHNA, CDR2 YSLEER. Between the trimmed V and J ends, which lost 1 base and 3 bases, there was a span of 10 bases.